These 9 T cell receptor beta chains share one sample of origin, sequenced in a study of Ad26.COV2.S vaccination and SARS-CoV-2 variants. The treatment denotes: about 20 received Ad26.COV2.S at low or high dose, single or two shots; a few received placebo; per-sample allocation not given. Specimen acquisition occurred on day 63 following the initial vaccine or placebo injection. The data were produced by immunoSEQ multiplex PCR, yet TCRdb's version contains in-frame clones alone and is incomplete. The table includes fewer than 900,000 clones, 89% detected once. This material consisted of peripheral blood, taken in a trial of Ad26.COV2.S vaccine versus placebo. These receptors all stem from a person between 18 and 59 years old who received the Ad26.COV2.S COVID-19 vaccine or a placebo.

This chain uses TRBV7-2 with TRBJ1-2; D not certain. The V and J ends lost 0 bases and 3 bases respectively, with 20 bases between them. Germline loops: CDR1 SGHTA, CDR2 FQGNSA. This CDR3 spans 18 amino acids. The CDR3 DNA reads TGTGCCAGCAGCTTAGCGTTGGGTGGAGGTTTTGCTGACTATGGCTACACCTTC. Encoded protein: CASSLALGGGFADYGYTF.

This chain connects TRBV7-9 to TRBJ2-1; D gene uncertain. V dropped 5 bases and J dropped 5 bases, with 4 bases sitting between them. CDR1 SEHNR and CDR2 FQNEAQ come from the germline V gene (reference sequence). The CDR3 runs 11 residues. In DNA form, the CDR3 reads TGTGCCAGCAGCCGCAACAATGAGCAGTTCTTC. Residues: CASSRNNEQFF.

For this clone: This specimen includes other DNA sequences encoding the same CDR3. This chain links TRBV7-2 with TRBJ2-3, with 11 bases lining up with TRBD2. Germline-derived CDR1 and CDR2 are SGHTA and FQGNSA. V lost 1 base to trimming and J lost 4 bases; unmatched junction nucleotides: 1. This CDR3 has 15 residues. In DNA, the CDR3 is TGTGCCAGCAGCTTAGTAGCGGGAGGGTCAGATACGCAGTATTTT. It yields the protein CASSLVAGGSDTQYF.

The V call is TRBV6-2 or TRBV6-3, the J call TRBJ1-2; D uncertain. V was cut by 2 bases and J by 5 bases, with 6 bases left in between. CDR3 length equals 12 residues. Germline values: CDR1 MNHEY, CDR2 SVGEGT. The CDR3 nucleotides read TGTGCCAGCAGTTACGCGGATTATGGCTACACCTTC. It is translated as CASSYADYGYTF.

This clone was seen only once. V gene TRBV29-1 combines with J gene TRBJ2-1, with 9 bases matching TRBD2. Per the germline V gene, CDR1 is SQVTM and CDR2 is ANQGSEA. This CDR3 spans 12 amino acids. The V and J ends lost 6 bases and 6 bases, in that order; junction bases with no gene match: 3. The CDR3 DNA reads TGCAGCGTCCTGCGGGAGGGCAATGAGCAGTTCTTC. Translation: CSVLREGNEQFF.

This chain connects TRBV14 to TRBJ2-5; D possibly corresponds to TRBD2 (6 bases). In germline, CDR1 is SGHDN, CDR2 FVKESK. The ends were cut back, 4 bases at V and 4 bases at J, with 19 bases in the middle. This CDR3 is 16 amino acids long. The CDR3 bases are TGTGCCAGCAGCCGCCTATCGGCTAGCGAGCGAGAGACCCAGTACTTC. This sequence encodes CASSRLSASERETQYF.

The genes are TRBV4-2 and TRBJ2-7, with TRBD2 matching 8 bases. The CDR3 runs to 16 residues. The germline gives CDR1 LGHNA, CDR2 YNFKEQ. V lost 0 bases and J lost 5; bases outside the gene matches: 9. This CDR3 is CASSQEKGLGGDEQYF. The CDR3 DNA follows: TGTGCCAGCAGCCAAGAAAAGGGACTAGGAGGTGACGAGCAGTACTTC.

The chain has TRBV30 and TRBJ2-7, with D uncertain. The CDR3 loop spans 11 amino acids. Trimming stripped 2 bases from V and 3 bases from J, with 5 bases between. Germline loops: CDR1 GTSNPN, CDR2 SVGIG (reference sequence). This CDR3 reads CAWSKFYEQYF. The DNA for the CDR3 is TGTGCCTGGAGTAAGTTCTACGAGCAGTACTTC.

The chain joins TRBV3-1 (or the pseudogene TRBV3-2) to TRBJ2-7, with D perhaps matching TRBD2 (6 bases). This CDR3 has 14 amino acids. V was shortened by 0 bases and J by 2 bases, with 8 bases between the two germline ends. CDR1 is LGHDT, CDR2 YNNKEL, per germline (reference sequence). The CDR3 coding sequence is TGTGCCAGCAGCCAAGAAGCGGGCCCCTACGAGCAGTACTTC. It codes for CASSQEAGPYEQYF.